A single sample is the source of the 20 T cell receptor beta chains below, sequenced in a study of control samples from healthy donors and cancer patients. TCRdb's table, derived via immunoSEQ multiplex PCR, lists solely in-frame clones and lacks some. The data contain 150,000 or so clones, roughly 92% of them seen just once; the ten biggest clones take up around 5.1%. The sequenced material came from blood. The receptors were sampled from a young man in good health.

The chain carries TRBV2 and TRBJ2-1, with TRBD1 as a possible D gene (5 bases). With 3 bases removed from V and 5 bases from J, the gap between germline ends came to 8 bases. This CDR3 is built from 13 residues. Germline CDR1 and CDR2: SNHLY and FYNNEI. CDR3 sequence: CASSDDSHNEQFF. The CDR3 DNA follows: TGTGCCAGCAGTGATGACAGCCACAATGAGCAGTTCTTC. The full variable domain, with the rest looked up from reference TRBV2 and TRBJ2-1, is EPEVTQTPSHQVTQMGQEVILRCVPISNHLYFYWYRQILGQKVEFLVSFYNNEISEKSEIFDDQFSVERPDGSNFTLKIRSTKLEDSAMYFCASSDDSHNEQFFGPGTRLTVL.

The V gene is TRBV30, the J gene TRBJ1-5; D perhaps matches TRBD1 (5 bases). This CDR3 contains 14 residues. V lost 5 bases and J 7 bases, leaving 18 bases between the germline ends. CDR1 and CDR2 from the germline V gene are GTSNPN and SVGIG (reference sequence). CDR3 sequence reads: CAWAPQDGRQPQHF. The CDR3 coding sequence is TGTGCCTGGGCCCCACAGGACGGGCGGCAGCCCCAGCATTTT.

This chain joins TRBV19 and TRBJ1-5; 8 positions agree with TRBD1. The junction had 8 bases not matched to a gene; V was cut back by 3 bases and J by 7 bases. Germline values: CDR1 LNHDA, CDR2 SQIVND (reference sequence). The CDR3 runs 15 residues. The CDR3 here is CASSIWTGPLQPQHF. The CDR3 nucleotides read TGTGCCAGTAGTATTTGGACAGGGCCACTCCAGCCCCAGCATTTT.

V usage is TRBV28 and J usage is TRBJ1-2, with D unresolved. With 4 bases removed from V and 6 bases from J, the gap between germline ends came to 6 bases. This CDR3 contains 11 residues. Germline V CDR1 and CDR2: MDHEN, SYDVKM. The CDR3 DNA reads as TGTGCCAGCAGTTCGCGTGATGGCTACACCTTC. Translating gives CASSSRDGYTF.

Here the CDR3 DNA reads TGTGCCAGCAGGGGGATGGGAACAGGGACTGGAAACACCATATATTTT. This gives the protein CASRGMGTGTGNTIYF. This rearrangement joins TRBV11-2 to TRBJ1-3; TRBD1 is a possible D gene (6 bases). V gave up 6 bases and J gave up 2 bases, with 17 bases separating them. CDR3 length equals 16 residues. The germline V gene encodes CDR1 SGHAT and CDR2 FQNNGV.

V usage is TRBV9 and J usage is TRBJ2-1, with D perhaps matching TRBD2 (5 bases). Trimming took off 0 bases at V and 9 bases at J, with 16 bases between the two ends. There are 15 residues in the CDR3. Germline lookup yields CDR1 SGDLS and CDR2 YYNGEE. For the CDR3, the DNA is TGTGCCAGCAGCGTAGTTGGCTCCCTTGCGGGTGAGCAGTTCTTC. Its translation: CASSVVGSLAGEQFF.

The J gene is TRBJ2-5, the V gene TRBV4-2, with D possibly being TRBD2 (5 bases). Germline CDR1 is LGHNA and CDR2 is YNFKEQ. Deletions cut 2 bases from V and 4 bases from J, with 23 bases between. CDR3 length: 18 residues. CDR3 amino acids: CASSQKGSSEVVPETQYF. As DNA, the CDR3 is TGTGCCAGCAGCCAAAAAGGGAGTAGCGAAGTTGTTCCAGAGACCCAGTACTTC.

The chain couples TRBV29-1 to TRBJ2-6; 7 bases are shared with TRBD1. This CDR3 is 14 amino acids long. The germline V gene has CDR1 SQVTM and CDR2 ANQGSEA. V gave up 6 bases and J gave up 3 bases; unmatched junction bases: 5. The CDR3 region is CSVADRLGANVLTF. The CDR3 nucleotides are TGCAGCGTCGCGGACAGGCTTGGGGCCAACGTCCTGACTTTC. The entire variable domain, with the rest obtained from reference TRBV29-1 and TRBJ2-6, is as follows: SAVISQKPSRDICQRGTSLTIQCQVDSQVTMMFWYRQQPGQSLTLIATANQGSEATYESGFVIDKFPISRPNLTFSTLTVSNMSPEDSSIYLCSVADRLGANVLTFGAGSRLTVL.

This clone was counted a single time. The chain links TRBV10-3 to TRBJ1-2; D unclear. Trimming left V 0 bases short and J 3 bases short, with 11 bases between. Germline values: CDR1 ENHRY, CDR2 SYGVKD. CDR3 length equals 15 residues. This CDR3 reads CAISESVGAHYGYTF. The CDR3 DNA reads TGTGCCATCAGTGAGTCGGTGGGCGCGCACTATGGCTACACCTTC.

This chain joins TRBV25-1 and TRBJ2-7; no firm D call. Germline-derived CDR1 and CDR2 are MGHDK and SYGVNS. The V end was cut by 2 bases, the J end by 6 bases, with 5 bases between. The CDR3 contains 11 residues. This CDR3 reads CASSEVREQYF. CDR3 sequence (DNA): TGTGCCAGCAGTGAAGTCCGCGAGCAGTACTTC.

The genes are TRBV19 and TRBJ1-5; D not certain. The CDR3 is 16 amino acids. CDR1 is LNHDA and CDR2 is SQIVND in the germline V gene (reference sequence). The ends were cut back, 7 bases at V and 3 bases at J, with 19 bases in the middle. Here the CDR3 reads CASTLSGRALNQPQHF. The CDR3 DNA is TGTGCCAGTACCCTCTCCGGACGGGCCCTCAATCAGCCCCAGCATTTT. Combining the CDR3 with reference TRBV19 and TRBJ1-5 gives the whole variable domain DGGITQSPKYLFRKEGQNVTLSCEQNLNHDAMYWYRQDPGQGLRLIYYSQIVNDFQKGDIAEGYSVSREKKESFPLTVTSAQKNPTAFYLCASTLSGRALNQPQHFGDGTRLSIL.

The chain links TRBV14 to TRBJ1-2, with D unresolved. V lost 5 bases, J lost 3 bases, and 10 bases lay in between. CDR1 SGHDN and CDR2 FVKESK come from the germline V gene. The CDR3 consists of 13 residues. In DNA, the CDR3 is TGTGCCAGCAGCTCCAAAGGGTACTATGGCTACACCTTC. Translation: CASSSKGYYGYTF.

This clone appeared once. The chain carries TRBV6-2 or TRBV6-3 and TRBJ2-1, with 11 bases lining up with TRBD2. The CDR3 totals 16 residues. The V segment lost 0 bases and the J segment 8 bases; nucleotides outside the gene matches: 6. Looked up from germline, CDR1 is MNHEY and CDR2 is SVGEGT. The CDR3: CASSYSGTSGVHEQFF. As DNA, the CDR3 is TGTGCCAGCAGTTACTCCGGGACTAGCGGTGTCCATGAGCAGTTCTTC.

The chain links TRBV7-2 to TRBJ2-5; no firm D call. Germline CDR1 is SGHTA and CDR2 is FQGNSA. The V gene lost 1 base and the J gene lost 5 bases, with 8 bases spanning the gap. The CDR3 totals 13 residues. The CDR3 DNA follows: TGTGCCAGCAGCTTAGGAAGGGCCGAGACCCAGTACTTC. This gives the protein CASSLGRAETQYF.

This clone was detected only a few times. The rearrangement links TRBV7-9 to TRBJ2-5; TRBD2 matches 10 bases. V lost 5 bases and J lost 5; bases outside the gene matches: 11. This CDR3 is built from 16 residues. Looked up from germline, CDR1 is SEHNR and CDR2 is FQNEAQ (reference sequence). This CDR3 reads CASSDARTSGGETQYF. Written as DNA, the CDR3 is TGTGCCAGCAGCGACGCCCGGACTAGCGGTGGTGAGACCCAGTACTTC.

In its sample, this clone was seen a few times. This rearrangement joins TRBV2 to TRBJ1-6; 10 bases line up with TRBD1. In germline, CDR1 is SNHLY, CDR2 FYNNEI. The length of the CDR3 is 15 residues. The J segment lost 8 bases and the V segment lost 7 bases, leaving 8 bases of the junction unmatched. The CDR3 DNA reads as TGTGCCAGCACCTTCCGGACAGGGGGGGATTCACCCCTCCACTTT. It translates to CASTFRTGGDSPLHF.

The CDR3 loop is CASSLQGAGANVLTF. DNA of the CDR3: TGTGCCAGCTCACTACAGGGGGCTGGGGCCAACGTCCTGACTTTC. The rearrangement joins TRBV18 to TRBJ2-6, with TRBD1 matching over 8 bases. V was clipped by 4 bases and J by 2 bases; unmatched bases: 1. The CDR3 totals 15 residues. Germline assignment: CDR1 KGHSH and CDR2 LQKENI.

This clone was detected once. The chain has TRBV14 and TRBJ1-6; no clear D gene. The length of the CDR3 is 12 residues. Germline V gene sequence: CDR1 SGHDN, CDR2 FVKESK. Trimming shortened V by 1 base and J by 9 bases, and 4 bases separated the two germline ends. The CDR3, as DNA: TGTGCCAGCAGCCAAGGGTTTTCACCCCTCCACTTT. Translating gives CASSQGFSPLHF. Filled out from reference TRBV14 and TRBJ1-6, the complete variable domain reads EAGVTQFPSHSVIEKGQTVTLRCDPISGHDNLYWYRRVMGKEIKFLLHFVKESKQDESGMPNNRFLAERTGGTYSTLKVQPAELEDSGVYFCASSQGFSPLHFGNGTRLTVT.

V and J are TRBV9 and TRBJ2-3; 14 bases map to TRBD2. V lost 4 bases to trimming and J lost 4 bases; unmatched junction nucleotides: 5. Germline V gene sequence: CDR1 SGDLS, CDR2 YYNGEE. The CDR3 contains 16 residues. CDR3 sequence: CASSHRTSGGPDTQYF. The CDR3 DNA reads TGTGCCAGCAGCCACCGGACTAGCGGGGGGCCAGATACGCAGTATTTT.

The chain recombines TRBV3-1 (or the pseudogene TRBV3-2) with TRBJ1-6; weak D call: TRBD1 (6 bases). Germline lookup yields CDR1 LGHDT and CDR2 YNNKEL (reference sequence). V was pared by 4 bases and J by 6 bases, with 13 bases between. CDR3 length: 15 residues. The CDR3 sequence is CASSPDGGGNSPLHF. The CDR3 bases are TGTGCCAGCAGCCCCGACGGGGGCGGTAATTCACCCCTCCACTTT.